Presented here are 26 T cell receptor beta chains from one specimen sequenced in a study of Ad26.COV2.S vaccination and SARS-CoV-2 variants. Noted treatment: roughly 19 received Ad26.COV2.S at low or high dose, single or two shots; roughly five received placebo; per-sample allocation not given. Specimens were obtained on day 63 following the first vaccine or placebo injection. The repertoire was sequenced with immunoSEQ multiplex PCR; TCRdb's copy has only in-frame clones and lacks some. This sample yields about 350,000 clones, of which approximately 81% are seen a single time; roughly 3.3% belongs to the top ten. Sequenced here: peripheral blood, sampled in a trial of Ad26.COV2.S vaccine versus placebo. Receptors originate from a person aged 18-65 years who received the Ad26.COV2.S COVID-19 vaccine or a placebo.

The chain employs TRBV12-5 and TRBJ1-1; TRBD1 matches at 7 bases. Germline CDR1 is LGHNT and CDR2 is FRNRAP. This CDR3 is built from 14 residues. With 7 bases clipped from V and 6 bases from J, the junction kept 11 bases outside the gene matches. CDR3 bases: TGTGCTAGTGCCAGCGGACAGGCCGGCGCTGAAGCTTTCTTT. This codes for CASASGQAGAEAFF.

This chain joins TRBV6-6 and TRBJ2-5, with D hard to call. Germline CDR1 reads MNHNY; CDR2 reads SVGAGI (reference sequence). The CDR3 contains 13 residues. Trimming took 2 bases from V and 1 from J, leaving 5 bases between them. The CDR3 bases are TGTGCCAGCAGTTACGTGGGCCAAGAGACCCAGTACTTC. Translation gives CASSYVGQETQYF.

This sequence joins TRBV11-2 and TRBJ2-4; D remains ambiguous. Germline values: CDR1 SGHAT, CDR2 FQNNGV. V was cut by 4 bases and J by 6 bases, with 10 bases left in between. This CDR3 spans 13 amino acids. The CDR3 loop reads CASSSLGVNIQYF. Here the CDR3 DNA reads TGTGCCAGCAGCTCCCTTGGAGTAAACATTCAGTACTTC.

The chain is built from TRBV10-1 and TRBJ2-1, with 8 bases lining up with TRBD2. Germline values: CDR1 WNHNN, CDR2 SYGVQD (reference sequence). The CDR3 has 14 residues. The V segment lost 0 bases and the J segment 9 bases; nucleotides outside the gene matches: 4. CDR3 DNA sequence: TGCGCCAGCAGTGAGTCAGGGCGGGAGGTTGAGCAGTTCTTC. Translating it yields CASSESGREVEQFF.

This chain joins TRBV3-1 (or the pseudogene TRBV3-2) and TRBJ1-2; D possibly corresponds to TRBD1 (5 bases). Trimming took 3 bases from V and 2 from J, leaving 16 bases between them. The CDR3 is made up of 16 amino acids. Germline loops: CDR1 LGHDT, CDR2 YNNKEL (reference sequence). The CDR3 sequence is CASSQRDSVRNYGYTF. CDR3 coding DNA: TGTGCCAGCAGCCAGCGGGACTCTGTACGGAACTATGGCTACACCTTC.

Of note for this clone: The sample carries other DNA sequences with the same CDR3. The chain combines TRBV18 with TRBJ1-5, with 7 bases matching TRBD1. CDR1 KGHSH and CDR2 LQKENI come from the germline V gene. This CDR3 region has 13 residues. Unmatched junction bases numbered 4, after V lost 6 bases and J lost 5 bases. The CDR3 here is CASSRTGDQPQHF. CDR3 in DNA: TGTGCCAGCTCCCGCACAGGGGATCAGCCCCAGCATTTT.

This chain connects TRBV12-5 to TRBJ2-1; 13 nucleotides line up with TRBD2. The CDR3 has 19 residues. Germline-derived CDR1 and CDR2 are LGHNT and FRNRAP. Trimming at V came to 5 bases and at J to 4 bases, leaving 14 bases not matched to a gene. The DNA of the CDR3 is TGTGCTAGTGGTGGCCAACCGGGACTAGCGGGGCCAAATTACAATGAGCAGTTCTTC. It yields the protein CASGGQPGLAGPNYNEQFF.

The chain combines TRBV24-1 with TRBJ1-4; D unresolved. The CDR3 totals 14 residues. CDR1 is KGHDR and CDR2 is SFDVKD in the germline V gene. Trimming cost V 6 bases and J 3 bases, with 10 bases left between them. CDR3 nucleotides: TGTGCCACCAGTAGGACGGAACCTAATGAAAAACTGTTTTTT. Translation gives CATSRTEPNEKLFF.

The rearrangement joins TRBV28 to TRBJ1-1; 8 bases are a match to TRBD1. V shed 6 bases and J 1 base; nucleotides not matched to a gene: 13. This CDR3 spans 17 amino acids. CDR1 MDHEN and CDR2 SYDVKM come from the germline V gene. CDR3 bases: TGTGCCAGCAGCCCAACGGGCAGGGGGCGAAAGAACACTGAAGCTTTCTTT. The encoded protein is CASSPTGRGRKNTEAFF. The full variable domain, its missing parts supplied by reference TRBV28 and TRBJ1-1, is DVKVTQSSRYLVKRTGEKVFLECVQDMDHENMFWYRQDPGLGLRLIYFSYDVKMKEKGDIPEGYSVSREKKERFSLILESASTNQTSMYLCASSPTGRGRKNTEAFFGQGTRLTVV.

A single count supports this clone. The gene calls are TRBV7-8 and TRBJ2-4; 8 positions match TRBD1. V was pared by 2 bases and J by 8 bases, with 17 bases of the junction left unmatched. The germline gives CDR1 SGHVS, CDR2 FQNEAQ. This CDR3 contains 18 residues. CDR3 bases: TGTGCCAGCAGCTTATTAATCCGGACCGGGACAGGCGAAGACATTCAGTACTTC. Protein: CASSLLIRTGTGEDIQYF.

The CDR3 DNA reads as TGTGCCAGCAGTGAAGGGGGCAGGTACCAAGAGACCCAGTACTTC. Encoded protein: CASSEGGRYQETQYF. The chain carries TRBV25-1 and TRBJ2-5, with D possibly matching TRBD1 (6 bases). CDR1 MGHDK and CDR2 SYGVNS come from the germline V gene. The length of the CDR3 is 15 residues. V was cut by 2 bases and J by 0 bases, with 10 bases left in between.

The J gene is TRBJ1-6, the V gene TRBV25-1, with 8 nucleotides matching TRBD1. Germline CDR1 reads MGHDK; CDR2 reads SYGVNS. The trim removed 4 bases at V and 9 bases at J, leaving 8 bases unmatched. The CDR3 consists of 15 residues. CDR3 amino acids: CASSGWTGNGSPLHF. The CDR3 DNA is TGTGCCAGCAGTGGCTGGACAGGGAATGGTTCACCCCTCCACTTT.

The chain joins TRBV6-5 to TRBJ2-4; TRBD2 aligns across 9 bases. The CDR3 has 14 residues. The V gene's germline CDR1 is MNHEY and CDR2 SVGAGI. The junction had 4 bases not matched to a gene; V was cut back by 5 bases and J by 5 bases. The CDR3 nucleotides read TGTGCCAGCAGTCCCCGGACTAGCGAAAACATTCAGTACTTC. It yields the protein CASSPRTSENIQYF.

Only a few counts were recorded for this clone. DNA of the CDR3: TGCGCCAGCAGCATGGGACGGCCGCGGGAGCAGTACTTC. This translates into CASSMGRPREQYF. This sequence joins TRBV5-1 and TRBJ2-7; either TRBD1 or TRBD2 may supply D (5 bases each). CDR1 and CDR2 (germline): SGHRS, YFSETQ. Trimming removed 4 bases at V and 7 bases at J, with 15 bases between. The CDR3 totals 13 residues.

In this sample, this clone turned up many times. One junction end does not reproduce the germline sequence, and a read error may be involved. J is TRBJ2-1 and V is TRBV5-4, with D maybe TRBD2 (6 bases). The CDR3 has 12 residues. Germline V gives CDR1 SGHNT, CDR2 YYREEE (reference sequence). CDR3 bases: TGTGCCAGCAGCTTAGAAACGGGGGTCTCGCTCTTC. Protein sequence: CASSLETGVSLF.

This clone was observed a single time. This rearrangement joins TRBV5-4 to TRBJ2-1; TRBD2 aligns across 7 bases. Per the germline V gene, CDR1 is SGHNT and CDR2 is YYREEE (reference sequence). This CDR3 has 15 residues. With 3 bases clipped from V and 6 bases from J, the junction kept 9 bases outside the gene matches. In DNA form, the CDR3 reads TGTGCCAGCAGCTCCGCTAGGCCGGGAGGCAATGAGCAGTTCTTC. Residues: CASSSARPGGNEQFF. Full variable domain (outside the CDR3, taken from reference TRBV5-4 and TRBJ2-1): ETGVTQSPTHLIKTRGQQVTLRCSSQSGHNTVSWYQQALGQGPQFIFQYYREEENGRGNFPPRFSGLQFPNYSSELNVNALELDDSALYLCASSSARPGGNEQFFGPGTRLTVL.

This CDR3 reads CASSFPIPPYEQYF. The CDR3 DNA reads TGTGCCAGCAGTTTTCCCATTCCTCCCTACGAGCAGTACTTC. The chain is built from TRBV6-2 or TRBV6-3 and TRBJ2-7; no definite D call. Germline assignment: CDR1 MNHEY and CDR2 SVGEGT. The V end was cut by 4 bases, the J end by 2 bases, with 12 bases between. CDR3 length equals 14 residues.

The chain uses TRBV19 and TRBJ2-7, with TRBD2 matching over 14 bases. This CDR3 has 17 amino acids. With 7 bases clipped from V and 3 bases from J, the junction kept 11 bases outside the gene matches. CDR1 is LNHDA and CDR2 is SQIVND in the germline V gene (reference sequence). The CDR3 loop reads CASTPKMTSGRVYEQYF. CDR3 coding DNA: TGTGCCAGTACCCCGAAGATGACTAGCGGGAGGGTCTACGAGCAGTACTTC.

The chain is built from TRBV9 and TRBJ2-3, with 9 bases aligning to TRBD2. The ends lost 4 bases at V and 6 bases at J; junction bases unmatched: 9. The CDR3 length is 15 residues. CDR1 is SGDLS, CDR2 YYNGEE, per germline. CDR3 sequence: CASSLTGLADDTQYF. DNA of the CDR3: TGTGCCAGCAGCTTAACGGGACTAGCTGATGATACGCAGTATTTT.

The chain is built from TRBV5-5 and TRBJ1-4; 7 nucleotides agree with TRBD1. Germline V gives CDR1 SGHKS, CDR2 YYEKEE (reference sequence). Unmatched junction bases numbered 19, after V lost 4 bases and J lost 1 base. This CDR3 is 20 amino acids long. The CDR3 sequence: CASSLLPALDRARTNEKLFF. The CDR3, as DNA: TGTGCCAGCAGCCTCCTTCCGGCACTAGACAGGGCCCGAACTAATGAAAAACTGTTTTTT. The complete variable domain, with remaining parts taken from reference TRBV5-5 and TRBJ1-4, reads DAGVTQSPTHLIKTRGQQVTLRCSPISGHKSVSWYQQVLGQGPQFIFQYYEKEERGRGNFPDRFSARQFPNYSSELNVNALLLGDSALYLCASSLLPALDRARTNEKLFFGSGTQLSVL.

V usage is TRBV6-6 and J usage is TRBJ1-2; 8 bases match TRBD1. Germline loops: CDR1 MNHNY, CDR2 SVGAGI (reference sequence). The CDR3 runs 12 residues. V gave up 7 bases and J gave up 8 bases; unmatched junction bases: 6. CDR3 region: CASTKTGAGYTF. The CDR3 DNA sequence: TGTGCCAGCACAAAGACAGGGGCCGGCTACACCTTC.

J is TRBJ2-5 and V is TRBV6-2 or TRBV6-3; 9 bases map to TRBD2. CDR1 and CDR2 from the germline V gene are MNHEY and SVGEGT. J lost 0 bases, V lost 2 bases, and 4 bases had no gene match. The CDR3 loop spans 16 amino acids. The CDR3 nucleotides read TGTGCCAGCAGTTACAGGGCTAGCGGGGACCAAGAGACCCAGTACTTC. It specifies CASSYRASGDQETQYF.

This chain's CDR3 is CASSSIQGANTEAFF. The CDR3 region has the DNA TGTGCCAGCAGCTCAATACAGGGGGCGAACACTGAAGCTTTCTTT. This chain connects TRBV11-2 to TRBJ1-1; 9 nucleotides align to TRBD1. V shed 4 bases and J 1 base; nucleotides not matched to a gene: 4. The CDR3 is made up of 15 amino acids. Germline values: CDR1 SGHAT, CDR2 FQNNGV.

The chain recombines TRBV12-5 with TRBJ2-7, with D unresolved. V lost 6 bases, J lost 5 bases, and 14 bases lay in between. In germline, CDR1 is LGHNT, CDR2 FRNRAP. CDR3 length: 13 amino acids. This chain's CDR3 is CASGLLGADEQYF. CDR3 bases: TGTGCTAGTGGCCTGTTGGGTGCCGACGAGCAGTACTTC.

The chain links TRBV7-9 to TRBJ2-1; D is possibly TRBD1 (6 bases). V lost 5 bases, J lost 4 bases, and 18 bases lay in between. This CDR3 spans 16 amino acids. CDR1 is SEHNR, CDR2 FQNEAQ, per germline (reference sequence). Here the CDR3 DNA reads TGTGCCAGCAGCACCGAATTGGGGGCAAGGTACAATGAGCAGTTCTTC. Translation gives CASSTELGARYNEQFF.

This clone was seen a few times. The chain couples TRBV20-1 to TRBJ2-1, with D maybe TRBD2 (6 bases). Trimming took off 3 bases at V and 0 bases at J, with 24 bases between the two ends. Germline values: CDR1 DFQATT, CDR2 SNEGSKA (reference sequence). CDR3 length equals 19 residues. CDR3 DNA: TGCAGTGCTAGTTCCGGAGGGGTAAATCCAGGGAGCTCCTACAATGAGCAGTTCTTC. Encoded protein: CSASSGGVNPGSSYNEQFF.